This TCR beta chain was captured by sequencing in a study of T cells in Graves' hyperthyroidism and ophthalmopathy. TCR beta CDR3 region amplification was performed from RNA transcripts. The study used the HTBI primer set for a first-round RT-PCR of the TCR CDR3. TCRdb itself ran the multiplex PCR reads through MiXCR, one entry per CDR3 protein. Found here are about 580,000 distinct CDR3 sequences, about half of them singletons; the top ten hold roughly 7.7%. Ten or more counts support this clonotype. Its antigen is not identified. Germline CDR1 reads SGHTA; CDR2 reads FQGNSA. There are 15 residues in the CDR3. With V trimmed by 5 bases and J by 3 bases, 6 bases remained unmatched. Study findings and constraints: The blood repertoire included most of the expanded thyroid clonotypes above 0.001. Stable hyperthyroidism was told apart from ophthalmopathy by a model built on 13 V-J features.

Graves' hyperthyroidism was deemed stable given no ophthalmopathy progression within 18 months. Input material: peripheral blood or thyroid tissue (not recorded which). The chain combines TRBV7-2 with TRBJ1-1, with 10 bases fitting TRBD1. The TCR originated in a woman between 18 and 30 years old with Graves' hyperthyroidism. CDR3 sequence (DNA): TGTGCCAGCAGCCCAGAGACAGGGGGCTACACTGAAGCTTTCTTT. It yields the protein CASSPETGGYTEAFF.